The 4 T cell receptor beta chains in this list originate from one sample, sequenced in a study of blood T cell repertoires in COVID-19. Here immunoSEQ multiplex PCR was the method, and the copy in TCRdb shows in-frame clones only, minus some. The repertoire holds about 35,000 clones, with roughly 92% as singletons. The sample was peripheral blood. These receptors originate from a man aged 50 or older with active COVID-19.

The CDR3 DNA is TGTGCCAGCAGTCTAGTTAGGAGCCAAGAGACCCAGTACTTC. Protein: CASSLVRSQETQYF. This chain links TRBV2 with TRBJ2-5; unclear D gene. The CDR3 has 14 amino acids. V lost 5 bases and J 1 base, leaving 11 bases between the germline ends. Germline assignment: CDR1 SNHLY and CDR2 FYNNEI.

J is TRBJ2-1 and V is TRBV13, with D possibly matching TRBD2 (5 bases). The V end lost 5 bases, the J end lost 7 bases, and 9 bases lay between the germline ends. The germline gives CDR1 PRHDT, CDR2 FYEKMQ (reference sequence). This CDR3 contains 12 residues. CDR3: CASSHRLNEQFF. The CDR3 DNA sequence: TGTGCCAGCAGCCACCGACTAAATGAGCAGTTCTTC.

In this sample, this clone turned up a few times. This chain connects TRBV2 to TRBJ2-7; 7 positions match TRBD1. Germline CDR1 SNHLY, CDR2 FYNNEI. The CDR3 length is 14 residues. The V gene end was trimmed by 6 bases and the J gene end by 6 bases; junction bases not matched to a gene: 11. CDR3 in amino acids: CASSNFNRGGEQYF. DNA for the CDR3: TGTGCCAGCAGCAATTTTAACAGGGGCGGCGAGCAGTACTTC.

In this sample, this clone turned up a few times. The chain combines TRBV5-1 with TRBJ1-3; 7 bases line up with TRBD1. This CDR3 contains 15 residues. Germline assignment: CDR1 SGHRS and CDR2 YFSETQ. J lost 2 bases, V lost 4 bases, and 6 bases had no gene match. CDR3 nucleotide sequence: TGCGCCAGCAGCACCGAAACAGGGGCTGGAAACACCATATATTTT. Its translation: CASSTETGAGNTIYF.